Described below is a single T cell receptor (beta chain) sequence and its context. The antigen is undetermined. Blood genomic DNA input for TRB amplification was about 240-550 ng. These data are taken from a study of T and B cells in COVID-19 patients. On the study more broadly: Peripheral blood came from COVID-19 patients with active infection or after recovery. Of 20 to 25 active-infection patients, 12 were critically ill with mechanical ventilation or extracorporeal membrane oxygenation. About 90% of the roughly 20 active-infection patients had comorbidities associated with unfavorable COVID-19 outcome.

The CDR3 runs to 14 residues. V gave up 4 bases and J gave up 1 base, with 10 bases separating them. Germline assignment: CDR1 LNHDA and CDR2 SQIVND (reference sequence). Whole-study results and caveats: Active COVID-19 showed highly clonal TRB repertoires; recovery showed diversity and richness above healthy donors.

TRB rearrangements were amplified by multiplex PCR with BIOMED2 TRB-A/B primers. TCRdb redid the calling of the multiplex PCR reads with MiXCR, one entry per CDR3 protein. The data show roughly 15,000 distinct CDR3 sequences, approximately 30% seen once. This clonotype originated in a human donor who had recovered from COVID-19. The V and J genes are TRBV19 and TRBJ1-1; D call uncertain. The sample comprised blood. CDR3 nucleotides: TGTGCCAGTAGTACCCCGACACAGAACACTGAAGCTTTCTTT. This sequence encodes CASSTPTQNTEAFF. The full variable domain, rest sourced from reference TRBV19 and TRBJ1-1, is DGGITQSPKYLFRKEGQNVTLSCEQNLNHDAMYWYRQDPGQGLRLIYYSQIVNDFQKGDIAEGYSVSREKKESFPLTVTSAQKNPTAFYLCASSTPTQNTEAFFGQGTRLTVV.